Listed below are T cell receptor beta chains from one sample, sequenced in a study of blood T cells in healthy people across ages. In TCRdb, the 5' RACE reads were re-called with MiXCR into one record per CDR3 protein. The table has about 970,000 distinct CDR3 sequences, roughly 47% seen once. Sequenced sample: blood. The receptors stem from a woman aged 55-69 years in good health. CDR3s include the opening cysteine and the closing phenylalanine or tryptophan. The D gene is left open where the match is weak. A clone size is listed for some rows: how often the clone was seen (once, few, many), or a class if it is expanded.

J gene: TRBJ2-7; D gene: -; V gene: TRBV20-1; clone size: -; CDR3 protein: CSARAAGPINEQYF; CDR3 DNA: TGCAGTGCTAGAGCCGCAGGACCGATTAACGAGCAGTACTTC
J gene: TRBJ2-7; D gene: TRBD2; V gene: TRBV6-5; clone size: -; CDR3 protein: CASTSVAGGYEQYF; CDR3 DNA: TGTGCCAGCACATCAGTAGCGGGAGGGTACGAGCAGTACTTC
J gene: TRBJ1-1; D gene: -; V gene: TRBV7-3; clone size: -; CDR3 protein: CASSFLRGTEAFF; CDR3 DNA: TGTGCCAGCAGCTTTCTTAGGGGCACTGAAGCTTTCTTT
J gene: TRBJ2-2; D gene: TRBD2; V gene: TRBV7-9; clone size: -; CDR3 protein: CASSWTSANTGELFF; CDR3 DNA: TGTGCCAGCAGCTGGACTAGTGCGAACACCGGGGAGCTGTTTTTT
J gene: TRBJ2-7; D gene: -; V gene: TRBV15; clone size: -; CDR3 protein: CATSRPGLAEQYF; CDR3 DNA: TGTGCCACCAGCCGGCCGGGGTTGGCCGAGCAGTACTTC
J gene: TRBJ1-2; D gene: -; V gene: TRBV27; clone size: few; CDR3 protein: CASSSQGIHGYTF; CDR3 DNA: TGTGCCAGCAGTTCACAGGGTATCCATGGCTACACCTTC
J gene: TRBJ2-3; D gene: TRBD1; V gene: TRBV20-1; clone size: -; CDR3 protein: CSANPGQGIPDTQYF; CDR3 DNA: TGCAGTGCTAACCCGGGACAGGGGATCCCAGATACGCAGTATTTT
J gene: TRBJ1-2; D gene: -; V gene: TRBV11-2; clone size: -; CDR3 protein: CANSLLSPGYTF; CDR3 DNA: TGTGCCAACAGCTTACTAAGTCCCGGCTACACCTTC
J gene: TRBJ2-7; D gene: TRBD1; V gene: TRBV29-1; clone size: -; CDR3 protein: CSVELGDAGTGSYEQYF; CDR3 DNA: TGCAGCGTTGAGTTGGGTGACGCGGGGACAGGGTCCTACGAGCAGTACTTC
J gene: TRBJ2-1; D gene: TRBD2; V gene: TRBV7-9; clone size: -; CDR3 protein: CASSAGTSGQSSYNEQFF; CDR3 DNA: TGTGCCAGCAGCGCCGGGACTAGCGGTCAAAGCTCCTACAATGAGCAGTTCTTC
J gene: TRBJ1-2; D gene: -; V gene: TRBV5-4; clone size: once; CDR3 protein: CASSDQGSGGYTF; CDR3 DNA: TGTGCCAGCAGCGACCAGGGTAGTGGAGGCTACACCTTC
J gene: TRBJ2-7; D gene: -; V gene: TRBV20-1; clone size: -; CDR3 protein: CSARDIERADNEQYF; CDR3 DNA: TGCAGTGCTAGAGATATTGAGCGGGCGGACAATGAGCAGTACTTC
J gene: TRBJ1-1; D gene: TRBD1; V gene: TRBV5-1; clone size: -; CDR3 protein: CASSAGTGGTEAFF; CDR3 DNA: TGCGCCAGCAGCGCCGGGACAGGGGGCACTGAAGCTTTCTTT
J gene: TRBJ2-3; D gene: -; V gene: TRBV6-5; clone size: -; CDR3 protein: CASSYRGAPRGGDTQYF; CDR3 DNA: TGTGCCAGCAGTTACCGGGGGGCTCCACGGGGTGGAGATACGCAGTATTTT
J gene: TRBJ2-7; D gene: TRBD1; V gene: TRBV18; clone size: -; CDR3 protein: CATRGQVSYEQYF; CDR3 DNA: TGTGCCACCCGGGGACAGGTTTCCTACGAGCAGTACTTC
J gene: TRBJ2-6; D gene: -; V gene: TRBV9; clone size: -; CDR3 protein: CASSPRVGVGANVLTF; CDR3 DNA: TGTGCCAGCAGCCCCCGAGTGGGGGTGGGGGCCAACGTCCTGACTTTC
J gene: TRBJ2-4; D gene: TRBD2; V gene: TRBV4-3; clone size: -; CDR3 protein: CASSQLAGAKNIQYF; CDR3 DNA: TGCGCCAGCAGCCAACTAGCGGGAGCCAAAAACATTCAGTACTTC
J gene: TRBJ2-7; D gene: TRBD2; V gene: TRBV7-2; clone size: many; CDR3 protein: CASSQKSSGTSGHYSYEQYF; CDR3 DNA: TGTGCCAGCAGCCAAAAGTCCTCCGGGACTAGCGGTCATTATTCCTACGAGCAGTACTTC
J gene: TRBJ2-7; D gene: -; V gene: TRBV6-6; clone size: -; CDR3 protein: CASSNLRRNIYEQYF; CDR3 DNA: TGTGCCAGCAGTAACCTAAGACGGAACATCTACGAGCAGTACTTC
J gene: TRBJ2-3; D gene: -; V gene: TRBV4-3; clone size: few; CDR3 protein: CASSLLPSGTDTQYF; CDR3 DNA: TGCGCCAGCAGCCTCCTTCCTAGCGGCACAGATACGCAGTATTTT
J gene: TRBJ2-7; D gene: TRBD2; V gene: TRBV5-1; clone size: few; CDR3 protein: CASSLVGTRGFSNEQYF; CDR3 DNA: TGCGCCAGCAGCTTGGTTGGGACTAGGGGGTTTAGCAACGAGCAGTACTTC
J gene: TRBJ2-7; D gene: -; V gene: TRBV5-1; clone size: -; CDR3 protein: CASSLQESSYEQYF; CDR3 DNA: TGTGCCAGCAGCCTGCAGGAAAGCTCCTACGAGCAGTACTTC